A single sample gave rise to the 22 T cell receptor beta chains below, sequenced in a study of PD-1 blockade in classical Hodgkin lymphoma. The protocol was immunoSEQ multiplex PCR, while the TCRdb copy is restricted to in-frame clones and leaves out a portion. The table includes 25,000 to 30,000 clones, around 70% detected once. Every patient had relapsed following autologous stem cell transplantation, and cohorts differed in brentuximab vedotin exposure. The input for sequencing was peripheral blood mononuclear cells (PBMCs), taken before the second cycle of nivolumab. The receptors were sampled from a human donor with classical Hodgkin lymphoma.

The chain carries TRBV5-4 and TRBJ1-1; D is uncertain. Germline values: CDR1 SGHNT, CDR2 YYREEE (reference sequence). CDR3 length equals 15 residues. Deletions cut 2 bases from V and 6 bases from J, with 17 bases between. CDR3 region: CASSFDLELWSEAFF. CDR3 nucleotide sequence: TGTGCCAGCAGCTTCGACTTGGAACTATGGTCTGAAGCTTTCTTT.

The count of this clone is one. The chain couples TRBV19 to TRBJ2-7; no definite D call. Germline V gene data show CDR1 as LNHDA and CDR2 as SQIVND (reference sequence). Trimming cost V 4 bases and J 0 bases, with 7 bases left between them. This CDR3 contains 13 residues. The CDR3 loop reads CASSTDPSYEQYF. The CDR3 coding sequence is TGTGCCAGTAGTACCGACCCCTCCTACGAGCAGTACTTC.

This clone was observed a single time. The V and J genes are TRBV11-2 and TRBJ2-2; D gene unclear. The V end lost 4 bases, the J end lost 6 bases, and 3 bases lay between the germline ends. The CDR3 sequence is 11 residues long. Germline-derived CDR1 and CDR2 are SGHAT and FQNNGV. The CDR3, as DNA: TGTGCCAGCAGCTCCCCCGGGGAGCTGTTTTTT. Protein: CASSSPGELFF.

The rearrangement links TRBV27 to TRBJ2-1, with D unresolved. V lost 0 bases, J lost 7 bases, and 7 bases lay in between. Looked up from germline, CDR1 is MNHEY and CDR2 is SMNVEV (reference sequence). The CDR3 has 13 residues. As DNA, the CDR3 is TGTGCCAGCAGTTTATCGGCCTCGAATGAGCAGTTCTTC. The encoded protein is CASSLSASNEQFF.

This chain links TRBV19 with TRBJ2-7; no clear D. V gave up 1 base and J gave up 3 bases, with 13 bases separating them. The V gene's germline CDR1 is LNHDA and CDR2 SQIVND (reference sequence). The CDR3 runs 15 residues. The CDR3 loop reads CASSIARQKIYEQYF. The CDR3 DNA reads TGTGCCAGTAGTATAGCTCGGCAGAAAATCTACGAGCAGTACTTC. Combining the CDR3 with reference TRBV19 and TRBJ2-7 gives the whole variable domain DGGITQSPKYLFRKEGQNVTLSCEQNLNHDAMYWYRQDPGQGLRLIYYSQIVNDFQKGDIAEGYSVSREKKESFPLTVTSAQKNPTAFYLCASSIARQKIYEQYFGPGTRLTVT.

This clone was detected once. The J gene is TRBJ2-5, the V gene TRBV19; 10 bases map to TRBD2. The germline gives CDR1 LNHDA, CDR2 SQIVND (reference sequence). V lost 6 bases to trimming and J lost 2 bases; unmatched junction nucleotides: 18. This CDR3 comprises 19 residues. The CDR3, as DNA: TGTGCCAGTAGAGTATGGCTAGCGGGGGCTACGAACGTTCAAGAGACCCAGTACTTC. This codes for CASRVWLAGATNVQETQYF.

The chain is built from TRBV7-9 and TRBJ2-1, with D perhaps matching TRBD1 or TRBD2 (5 bases each). The germline V and J ends were trimmed by 5 bases and 4 bases, with 12 bases remaining between them. Per germline, CDR1 SEHNR and CDR2 FQNEAQ (reference sequence). The CDR3 is 14 amino acids. This CDR3 is CASSRRDAYNEQFF. DNA of the CDR3: TGTGCCAGCAGCCGCCGGGACGCGTACAATGAGCAGTTCTTC.

The CDR3 DNA sequence: TGTGCCAGCAGCCCTAAGGGGCCCGGGACCAAGAACACCGGGGAGCTGTTTTTT. Translating gives CASSPKGPGTKNTGELFF. The chain couples TRBV7-2 to TRBJ2-2, with D perhaps being TRBD1 or TRBD2 (5 bases each). CDR1 SGHTA and CDR2 FQGNSA come from the germline V gene. Trimming removed 5 bases from V and 1 base from J, with 20 bases in between. CDR3 length equals 18 residues.

The rearrangement joins TRBV7-9 to TRBJ2-2; no clear D. The CDR3 has 10 residues. In germline, CDR1 is SEHNR, CDR2 FQNEAQ (reference sequence). The germline V and J ends were trimmed by 3 bases and 13 bases, with 6 bases remaining between them. The CDR3 region is CASSLGGLFF. The CDR3 DNA reads TGTGCCAGCAGCTTGGGTGGGCTGTTTTTT.

The chain carries TRBV7-2 and TRBJ2-7, with a weak D call TRBD2 (6 bases). Germline V gene data show CDR1 as SGHTA and CDR2 as FQGNSA. The CDR3 length is 16 residues. Deletions cut 3 bases from V and 0 bases from J, with 15 bases between. The CDR3 region is CASSFRPGLVSYEQYF. For the CDR3, the DNA is TGTGCCAGCAGCTTTCGCCCGGGACTGGTCTCCTACGAGCAGTACTTC.

The chain recombines TRBV19 with TRBJ2-3; no definite D call. Per germline, CDR1 LNHDA and CDR2 SQIVND (reference sequence). Trimming stripped 1 base from V and 8 bases from J, with 13 bases between. The CDR3 runs 14 residues. In DNA, the CDR3 is TGTGCCAGTAGTATAGGTACAGAGTTAGGTACGCAGTATTTT. Residues: CASSIGTELGTQYF.

Only a few counts were recorded for this clone. Other DNA sequences within the sample encode an identical CDR3. The genes are TRBV5-6 and TRBJ2-3; D remains unclear. The CDR3 contains 12 residues. CDR1 and CDR2 (germline): SGHDT, YYEEEE. The V end lost 4 bases, the J end lost 3 bases, and 6 bases lay between the germline ends. CDR3 nucleotides: TGTGCCAGCAGCCTTAGGACAGATACGCAGTATTTT. It codes for CASSLRTDTQYF.

The rearrangement uses TRBV30 and TRBJ2-7; TRBD1 is a possible D gene (5 bases). This CDR3 comprises 13 residues. Trimming stripped 4 bases from V and 0 bases from J, with 10 bases between. Germline V lookup: CDR1 GTSNPN, CDR2 SVGIG (reference sequence). CDR3 in amino acids: CAWKRQSSYEQYF. In nucleotides, the CDR3 is TGTGCCTGGAAACGACAGAGCTCCTACGAGCAGTACTTC.

The J gene is TRBJ2-2, the V gene TRBV28; the D gene is possibly TRBD1 (6 bases). Germline loops: CDR1 MDHEN, CDR2 SYDVKM. The CDR3 consists of 15 residues. Trimming left V 5 bases short and J 2 bases short, with 12 bases between. In DNA form, the CDR3 reads TGTGCCAGCAGTACGGGACAAATTAACACCGGGGAGCTGTTTTTT. Its translation: CASSTGQINTGELFF.

This chain links TRBV30 with TRBJ1-1; unclear D gene. From germline, CDR1 is GTSNPN and CDR2 SVGIG (reference sequence). The CDR3 consists of 11 residues. Deletions cut 5 bases from V and 0 bases from J, with 4 bases between. CDR3 DNA sequence: TGTGCCTGGTCGGTGAACACTGAAGCTTTCTTT. This gives the protein CAWSVNTEAFF.

This clone was counted between two and nine times. The gene calls are TRBV27 and TRBJ2-2; no reliable D call. Per the germline V gene, CDR1 is MNHEY and CDR2 is SMNVEV (reference sequence). The CDR3 length is 15 residues. Deletions cut 7 bases from V and 6 bases from J, with 18 bases between. The CDR3 DNA is TGTGCCAGCACCCGACTTGGAATCGGCGCCGGGGAGCTGTTTTTT. Amino acid sequence: CASTRLGIGAGELFF.

The genes are TRBV30 and TRBJ1-4; D unclear. The germline CDR1 and CDR2 sequences are GTSNPN and SVGIG (reference sequence). Trimming cost V 0 bases and J 4 bases, with 9 bases left between them. The CDR3 length is 14 residues. As DNA, the CDR3 is TGTGCCTGGAGTGTAACAGCTTATAATGAAAAACTGTTTTTT. Protein sequence: CAWSVTAYNEKLFF.

This chain uses TRBV4-3 with TRBJ2-3; possible D gene TRBD2, 6 bases. The germline V gene has CDR1 LGHNA and CDR2 YSLEER. Trimming removed 3 bases at V and 7 bases at J, with 14 bases between. This CDR3 is built from 14 residues. CDR3 DNA: TGCGCCAGCAGCCAGGGTAGCGGAATCCATACGCAGTATTTT. Translating it yields CASSQGSGIHTQYF.

V and J are TRBV4-1 and TRBJ2-7, with 7 bases fitting TRBD1. CDR3 size: 18 residues. Germline trimming cut 0 bases from V and 2 bases from J; bases unmatched to any gene: 13. CDR1 is MGHRA and CDR2 is YSYEKL in the germline V gene. CDR3 residues: CASSQDETGPIIAYEQYF. In nucleotides, the CDR3 is TGCGCCAGCAGCCAAGATGAGACAGGGCCCATAATAGCCTACGAGCAGTACTTC.

V gene TRBV5-1 combines with J gene TRBJ2-7; 10 bases fit TRBD1. The V and J ends lost 1 base and 0 bases, in that order; junction bases with no gene match: 16. Germline-derived CDR1 and CDR2 are SGHRS and YFSETQ. The length of the CDR3 is 20 residues. DNA for the CDR3: TGCGCCAGCAGCTTGAATTCCCGGGACAGGGGTCGTCGAACCTCCTACGAGCAGTACTTC. This sequence encodes CASSLNSRDRGRRTSYEQYF.

This rearrangement joins TRBV5-1 to TRBJ2-1, with D perhaps being TRBD1 or TRBD2 (5 bases each). CDR3 length: 15 amino acids. The germline gives CDR1 SGHRS, CDR2 YFSETQ. Trimming took 4 bases from V and 1 from J, leaving 12 bases between them. The DNA for the CDR3 is TGCGCCAGCAGCGAGTGGGGGAGTTCCTACAATGAGCAGTTCTTC. It is translated as CASSEWGSSYNEQFF.

The chain couples TRBV19 to TRBJ2-3; 14 positions match TRBD2. Germline V gene lookup returns CDR1 LNHDA and CDR2 SQIVND (reference sequence). The V segment lost 1 base and the J segment 2 bases; nucleotides outside the gene matches: 2. There are 17 residues in the CDR3. The CDR3 DNA reads TGTGCCAGTAGTATAGTGGGACTAGCGGGGGACACAGATACGCAGTATTTT. This gives the protein CASSIVGLAGDTDTQYF.